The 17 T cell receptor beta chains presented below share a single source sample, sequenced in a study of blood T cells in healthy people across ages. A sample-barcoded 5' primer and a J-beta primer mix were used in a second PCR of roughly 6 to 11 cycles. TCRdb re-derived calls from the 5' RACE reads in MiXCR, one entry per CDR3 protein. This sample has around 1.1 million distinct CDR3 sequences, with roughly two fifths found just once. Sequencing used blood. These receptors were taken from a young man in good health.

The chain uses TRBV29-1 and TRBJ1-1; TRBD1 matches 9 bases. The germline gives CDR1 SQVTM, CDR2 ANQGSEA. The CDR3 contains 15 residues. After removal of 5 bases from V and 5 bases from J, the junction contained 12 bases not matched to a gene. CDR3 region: CSVQLTGGQGTEAFF. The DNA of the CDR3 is TGCAGCGTTCAACTGACAGGGGGGCAAGGAACTGAAGCTTTCTTT.

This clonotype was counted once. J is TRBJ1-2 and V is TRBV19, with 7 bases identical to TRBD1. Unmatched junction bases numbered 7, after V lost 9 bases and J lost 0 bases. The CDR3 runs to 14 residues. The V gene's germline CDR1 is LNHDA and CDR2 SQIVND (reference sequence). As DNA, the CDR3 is TGTGCCAGCAACAGGGGCGAAGCTAACTATGGCTACACCTTC. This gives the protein CASNRGEANYGYTF.

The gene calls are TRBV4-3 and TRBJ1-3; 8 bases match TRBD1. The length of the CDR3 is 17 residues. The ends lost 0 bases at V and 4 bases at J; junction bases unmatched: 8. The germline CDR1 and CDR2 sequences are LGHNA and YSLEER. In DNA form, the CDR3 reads TGCGCCAGCAGCCAAGACCAACTTACAGGGGGAGGAAACACCATATATTTT. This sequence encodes CASSQDQLTGGGNTIYF.

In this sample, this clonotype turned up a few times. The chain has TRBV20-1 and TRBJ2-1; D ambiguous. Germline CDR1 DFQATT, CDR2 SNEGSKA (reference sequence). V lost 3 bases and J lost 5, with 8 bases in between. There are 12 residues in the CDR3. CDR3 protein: CSARVSNNEQFF. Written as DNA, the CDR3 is TGCAGTGCTAGGGTGTCTAACAATGAGCAGTTCTTC.

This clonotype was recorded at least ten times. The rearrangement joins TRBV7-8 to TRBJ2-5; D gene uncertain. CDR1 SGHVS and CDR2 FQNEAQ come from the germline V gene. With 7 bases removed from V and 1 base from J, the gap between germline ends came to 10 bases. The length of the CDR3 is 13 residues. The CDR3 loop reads CASTPYLQETQYF. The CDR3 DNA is TGTGCCAGCACCCCCTATCTCCAAGAGACCCAGTACTTC.

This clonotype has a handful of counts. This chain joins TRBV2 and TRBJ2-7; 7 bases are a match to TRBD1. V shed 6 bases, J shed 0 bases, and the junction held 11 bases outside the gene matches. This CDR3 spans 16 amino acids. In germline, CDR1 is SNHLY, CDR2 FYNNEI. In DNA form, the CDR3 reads TGTGCCAGCAGAGGCCTGAGGGGACAGAGCTCCTACGAGCAGTACTTC. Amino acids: CASRGLRGQSSYEQYF.

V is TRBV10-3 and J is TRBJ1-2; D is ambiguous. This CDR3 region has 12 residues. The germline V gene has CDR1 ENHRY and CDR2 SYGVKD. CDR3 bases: TGTGCTACCTCCGCAGCTAACTATGGCTACACCTTC. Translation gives CATSAANYGYTF.

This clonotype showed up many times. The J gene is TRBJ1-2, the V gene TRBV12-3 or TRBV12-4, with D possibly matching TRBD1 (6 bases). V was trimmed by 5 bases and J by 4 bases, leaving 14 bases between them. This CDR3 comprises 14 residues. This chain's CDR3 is CASSLRDKSYGYTF. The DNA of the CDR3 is TGTGCCAGCAGTCTCCGGGACAAAAGCTATGGCTACACCTTC.

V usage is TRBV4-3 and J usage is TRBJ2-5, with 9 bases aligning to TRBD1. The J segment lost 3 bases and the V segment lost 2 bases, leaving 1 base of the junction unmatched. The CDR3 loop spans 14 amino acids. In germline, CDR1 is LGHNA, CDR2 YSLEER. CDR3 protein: CASSQRTGEETQYF. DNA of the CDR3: TGCGCCAGCAGCCAACGGACAGGGGAAGAGACCCAGTACTTC.

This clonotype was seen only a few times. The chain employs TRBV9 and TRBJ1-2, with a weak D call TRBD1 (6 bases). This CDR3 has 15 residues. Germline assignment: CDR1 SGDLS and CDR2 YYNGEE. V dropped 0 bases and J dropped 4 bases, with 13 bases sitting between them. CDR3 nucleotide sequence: TGTGCCAGCAGCGTAGACCAACAGGGACCCTATGGCTACACCTTC. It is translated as CASSVDQQGPYGYTF.

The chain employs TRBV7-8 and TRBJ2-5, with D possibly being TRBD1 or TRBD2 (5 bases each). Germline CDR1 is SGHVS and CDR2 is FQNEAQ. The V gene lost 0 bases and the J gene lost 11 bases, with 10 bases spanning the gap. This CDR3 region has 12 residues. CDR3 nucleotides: TGTGCCAGCAGCTTAGCGGTGAGGGGACAGTACTTC. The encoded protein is CASSLAVRGQYF.

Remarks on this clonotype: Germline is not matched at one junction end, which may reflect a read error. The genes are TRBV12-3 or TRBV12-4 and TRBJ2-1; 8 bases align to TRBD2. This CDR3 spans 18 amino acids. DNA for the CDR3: TGTGCCGGCAGTGACTGGGGAGATGGGGGACTAGATCACAATGAGCAGTTCTTC. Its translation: CAGSDWGDGGLDHNEQFF.

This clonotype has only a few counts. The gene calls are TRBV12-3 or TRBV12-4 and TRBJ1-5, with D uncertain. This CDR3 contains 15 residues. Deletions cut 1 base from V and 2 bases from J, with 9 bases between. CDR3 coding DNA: TGTGCCAGCAGTTTAGGAGGGAAAGGCAATCAGCCCCAGCATTTT. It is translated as CASSLGGKGNQPQHF.

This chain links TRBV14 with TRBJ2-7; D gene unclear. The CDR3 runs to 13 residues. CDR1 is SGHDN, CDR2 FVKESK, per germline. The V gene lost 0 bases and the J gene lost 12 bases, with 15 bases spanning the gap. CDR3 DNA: TGTGCCAGCAGCCAAGATCTCGGACCATTTTTGTACTTC. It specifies CASSQDLGPFLYF.

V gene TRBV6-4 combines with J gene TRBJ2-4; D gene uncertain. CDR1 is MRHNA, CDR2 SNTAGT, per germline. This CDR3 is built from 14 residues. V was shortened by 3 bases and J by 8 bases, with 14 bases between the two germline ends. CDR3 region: CASSESPTGDIQYF. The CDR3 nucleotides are TGTGCCAGCAGTGAATCACCCACCGGAGACATTCAGTACTTC.

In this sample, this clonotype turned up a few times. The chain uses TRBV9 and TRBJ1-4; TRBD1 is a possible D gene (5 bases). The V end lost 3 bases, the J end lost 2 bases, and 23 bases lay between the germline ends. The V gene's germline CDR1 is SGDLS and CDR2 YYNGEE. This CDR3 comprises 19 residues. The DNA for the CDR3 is TGTGCCAGCAGCGGCAAACAGGATGGGGGACTTAGGACTAATGAAAAACTGTTTTTT. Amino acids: CASSGKQDGGLRTNEKLFF. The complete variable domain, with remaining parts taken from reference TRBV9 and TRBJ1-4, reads DSGVTQTPKHLITATGQRVTLRCSPRSGDLSVYWYQQSLDQGLQFLIQYYNGEERAKGNILERFSAQQFPDLHSELNLSSLELGDSALYFCASSGKQDGGLRTNEKLFFGSGTQLSVL.

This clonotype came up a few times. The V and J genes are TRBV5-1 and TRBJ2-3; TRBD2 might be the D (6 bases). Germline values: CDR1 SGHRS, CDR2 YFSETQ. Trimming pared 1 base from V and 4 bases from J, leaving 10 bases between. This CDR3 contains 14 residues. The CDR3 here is CASSLWRGADTQYF. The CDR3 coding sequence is TGCGCCAGCAGCTTGTGGAGGGGAGCAGATACGCAGTATTTT.